The entry below describes one T cell receptor beta chain. This sample stems from a study of blood T cell repertoires in COVID-19. Germline V gene data show CDR1 as SGDLS and CDR2 as YYNGEE. This CDR3 comprises 15 residues. Trimming left V 5 bases short and J 3 bases short, with 14 bases between. Libraries were prepared by immunoSEQ multiplex PCR; TCRdb keeps only in-frame clonotypes and omits some of them. Here the sample spans about 330,000 clones, roughly nine tenths being singletons. The material sequenced was PBMCs or T cells enriched from blood (not recorded which). The clonotype comes from a woman between 25 and 40 years old who had recovered from COVID-19. This sequence joins TRBV9 and TRBJ1-4; D is undetermined. The CDR3 bases are TGTGCCAGCAGTTCACTAGGGAGTTCTAATGAAAAACTGTTTTTT. Amino acids: CASSSLGSSNEKLFF. The full variable domain, in which reference TRBV9 and TRBJ1-4 provide the parts outside the CDR3, is DSGVTQTPKHLITATGQRVTLRCSPRSGDLSVYWYQQSLDQGLQFLIQYYNGEERAKGNILERFSAQQFPDLHSELNLSSLELGDSALYFCASSSLGSSNEKLFFGSGTQLSVL.